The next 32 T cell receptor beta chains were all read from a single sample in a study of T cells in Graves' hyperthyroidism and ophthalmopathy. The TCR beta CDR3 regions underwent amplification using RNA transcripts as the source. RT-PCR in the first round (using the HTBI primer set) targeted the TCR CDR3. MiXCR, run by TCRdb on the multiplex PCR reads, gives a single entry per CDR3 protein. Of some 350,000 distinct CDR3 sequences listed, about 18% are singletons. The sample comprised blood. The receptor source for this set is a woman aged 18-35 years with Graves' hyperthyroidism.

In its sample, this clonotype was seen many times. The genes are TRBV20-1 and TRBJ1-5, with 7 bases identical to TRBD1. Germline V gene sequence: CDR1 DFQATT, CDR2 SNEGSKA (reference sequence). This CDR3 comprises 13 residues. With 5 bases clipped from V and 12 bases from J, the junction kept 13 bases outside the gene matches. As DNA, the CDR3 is TGCAGTGCTCCAGACAGGGTTATCGCGAACCAGCATTTT. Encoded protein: CSAPDRVIANQHF.

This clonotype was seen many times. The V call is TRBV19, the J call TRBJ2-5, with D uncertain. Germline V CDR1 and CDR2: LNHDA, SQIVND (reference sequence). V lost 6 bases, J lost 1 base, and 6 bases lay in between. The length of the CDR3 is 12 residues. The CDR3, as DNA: TGTGCCAGTAGGGACGCCCAAGAGACCCAGTACTTC. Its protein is CASRDAQETQYF.

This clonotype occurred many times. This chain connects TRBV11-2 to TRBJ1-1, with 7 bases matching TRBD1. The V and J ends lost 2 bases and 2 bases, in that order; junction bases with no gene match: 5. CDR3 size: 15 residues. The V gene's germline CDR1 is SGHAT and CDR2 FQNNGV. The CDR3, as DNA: TGTGCCAGCAGCTTAAGAGAGGGGGCAAACACTGAAGCTTTCTTT. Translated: CASSLREGANTEAFF.

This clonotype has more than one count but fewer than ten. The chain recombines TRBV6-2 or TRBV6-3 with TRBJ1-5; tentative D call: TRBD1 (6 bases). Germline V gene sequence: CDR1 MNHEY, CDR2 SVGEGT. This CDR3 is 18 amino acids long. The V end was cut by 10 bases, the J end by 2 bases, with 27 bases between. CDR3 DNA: TGTGCCACCTCAAGGGGGGCCTTAGGGGGGGGCGGCAATCAGCCCCAGCATTTT. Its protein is CATSRGALGGGGNQPQHF.

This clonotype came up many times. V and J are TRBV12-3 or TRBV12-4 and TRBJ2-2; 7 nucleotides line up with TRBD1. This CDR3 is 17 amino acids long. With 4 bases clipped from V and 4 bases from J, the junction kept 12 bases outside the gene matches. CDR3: CASSYRTGTEGTGELFF. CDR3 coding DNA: TGTGCCAGCAGTTACCGAACCGGGACAGAGGGCACCGGGGAGCTGTTTTTT.

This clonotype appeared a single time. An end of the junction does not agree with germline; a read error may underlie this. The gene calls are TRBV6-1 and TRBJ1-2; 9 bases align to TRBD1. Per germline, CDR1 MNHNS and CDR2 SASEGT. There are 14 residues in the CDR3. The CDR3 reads CASSRGTGYYGYTF. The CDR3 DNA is TGTGCCAGCAGCCGCGGGACAGGGTACTATGGTTACACCTTC.

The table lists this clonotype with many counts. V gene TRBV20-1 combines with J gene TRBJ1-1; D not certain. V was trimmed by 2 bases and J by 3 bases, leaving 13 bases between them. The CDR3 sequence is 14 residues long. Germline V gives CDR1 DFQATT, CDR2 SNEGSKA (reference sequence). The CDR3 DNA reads TGCAGTGCTAGACCTGCCGGACGGTACACTGAAGCTTTCTTT. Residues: CSARPAGRYTEAFF.

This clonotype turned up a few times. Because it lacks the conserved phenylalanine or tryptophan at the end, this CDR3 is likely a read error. As DNA, the CDR3 is TGCAGTGCTAGAGATTCTCCGGGGAAGGGTAATCAGCCCCAGCATTCT. Its translation: CSARDSPGKGNQPQHS. The chain recombines TRBV20-1 with TRBJ1-5; D remains ambiguous. The ends were cut back, 0 bases at V and 4 bases at J, with 16 bases in the middle. The CDR3 runs 16 residues. Germline lookup yields CDR1 DFQATT and CDR2 SNEGSKA (reference sequence).

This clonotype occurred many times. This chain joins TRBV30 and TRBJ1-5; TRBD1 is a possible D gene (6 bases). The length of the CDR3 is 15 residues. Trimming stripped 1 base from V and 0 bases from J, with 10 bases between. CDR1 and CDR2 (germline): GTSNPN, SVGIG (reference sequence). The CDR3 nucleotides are TGTGCCTGGAGTGAACGGGACATTAGCAATCAGCCCCAGCATTTT. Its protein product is CAWSERDISNQPQHF.

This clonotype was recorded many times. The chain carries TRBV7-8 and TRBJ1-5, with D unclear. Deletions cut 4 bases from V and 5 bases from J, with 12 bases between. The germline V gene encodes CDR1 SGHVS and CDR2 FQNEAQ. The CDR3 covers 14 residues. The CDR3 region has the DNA TGTGCCAGCAGCTGGACGGGGAGTTATCAGCCCCAGCATTTT. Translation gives CASSWTGSYQPQHF.

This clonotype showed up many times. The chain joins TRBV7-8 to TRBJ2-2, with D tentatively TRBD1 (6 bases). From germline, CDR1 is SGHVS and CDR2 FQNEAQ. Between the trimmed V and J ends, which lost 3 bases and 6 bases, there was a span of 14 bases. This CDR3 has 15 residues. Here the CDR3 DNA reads TGTGCCAGCAGCTTTAGGGACACGTCCGCCGGGGAGCTGTTTTTT. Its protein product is CASSFRDTSAGELFF.

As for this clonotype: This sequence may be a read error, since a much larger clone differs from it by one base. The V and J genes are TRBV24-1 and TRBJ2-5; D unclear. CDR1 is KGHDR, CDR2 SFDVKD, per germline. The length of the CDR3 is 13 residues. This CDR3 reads CATSEASRETKYF. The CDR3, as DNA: TGTGCCACCAGTGAGGCGTCCAGAGAGACCAAGTACTTC.

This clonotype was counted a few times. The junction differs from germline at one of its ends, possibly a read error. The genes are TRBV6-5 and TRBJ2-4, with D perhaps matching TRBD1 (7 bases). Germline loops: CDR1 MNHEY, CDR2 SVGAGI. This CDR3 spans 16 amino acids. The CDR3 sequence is CASSYGTALAKNIKYF. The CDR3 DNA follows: TGTGCCAGCAGTTACGGGACAGCACTAGCCAAAAACATTAAGTACTTC.

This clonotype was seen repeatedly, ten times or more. This chain's CDR3 is CASSIPRAGELFF. CDR3 bases: TGTGCCAGCAGTATCCCGAGGGCCGGGGAGCTGTTTTTT. The rearrangement joins TRBV27 to TRBJ2-2; maybe TRBD2 (5 bases). V was clipped by 5 bases and J by 6 bases, with 10 bases between them. Germline-derived CDR1 and CDR2 are MNHEY and SMNVEV (reference sequence). The CDR3 consists of 13 residues.

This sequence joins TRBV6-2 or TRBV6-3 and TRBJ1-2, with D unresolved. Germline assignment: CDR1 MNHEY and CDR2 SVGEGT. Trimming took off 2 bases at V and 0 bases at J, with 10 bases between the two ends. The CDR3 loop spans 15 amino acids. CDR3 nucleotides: TGTGCCAGCAGTTACGAGACACCCGCTAACTATGGCTACACCTTC. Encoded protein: CASSYETPANYGYTF.

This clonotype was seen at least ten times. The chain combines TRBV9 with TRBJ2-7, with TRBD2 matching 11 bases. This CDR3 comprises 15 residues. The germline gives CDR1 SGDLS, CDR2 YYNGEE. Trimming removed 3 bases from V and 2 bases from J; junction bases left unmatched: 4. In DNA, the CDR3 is TGTGCCAGCAGCGCTAGCGGGGGGCAAACCTACGAGCAGTACTTC. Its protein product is CASSASGGQTYEQYF. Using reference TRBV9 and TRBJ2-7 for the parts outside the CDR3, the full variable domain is DSGVTQTPKHLITATGQRVTLRCSPRSGDLSVYWYQQSLDQGLQFLIQYYNGEERAKGNILERFSAQQFPDLHSELNLSSLELGDSALYFCASSASGGQTYEQYFGPGTRLTVT.

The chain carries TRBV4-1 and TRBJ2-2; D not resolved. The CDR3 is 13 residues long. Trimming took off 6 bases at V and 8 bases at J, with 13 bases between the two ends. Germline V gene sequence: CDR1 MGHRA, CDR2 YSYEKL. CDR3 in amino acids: CASRLAFRGELFF. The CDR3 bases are TGCGCCAGCAGGCTGGCCTTTCGAGGGGAGCTGTTTTTT.

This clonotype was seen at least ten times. CDR3 in amino acids: CSAVPGPMETQYF. CDR3 bases: TGCAGTGCTGTCCCAGGACCTATGGAGACCCAGTACTTC. This chain connects TRBV20-1 to TRBJ2-5, with no clear D. Between the trimmed V and J ends, which lost 5 bases and 5 bases, there was a span of 15 bases. The CDR3 loop spans 13 amino acids. Per germline, CDR1 DFQATT and CDR2 SNEGSKA (reference sequence).

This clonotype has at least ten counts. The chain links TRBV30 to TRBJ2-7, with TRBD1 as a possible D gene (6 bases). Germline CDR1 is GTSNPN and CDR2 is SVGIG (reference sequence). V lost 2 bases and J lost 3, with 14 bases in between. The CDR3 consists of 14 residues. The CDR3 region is CAWSSPRGGYEQYF. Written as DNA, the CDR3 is TGTGCCTGGAGTTCACCCAGGGGCGGCTACGAGCAGTACTTC.

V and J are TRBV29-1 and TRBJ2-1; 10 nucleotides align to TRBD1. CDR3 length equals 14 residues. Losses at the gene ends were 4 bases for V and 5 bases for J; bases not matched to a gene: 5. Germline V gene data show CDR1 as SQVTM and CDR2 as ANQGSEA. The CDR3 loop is CSVVGQGGHNEQFF. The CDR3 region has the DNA TGCAGCGTTGTCGGACAGGGGGGGCACAATGAGCAGTTCTTC.

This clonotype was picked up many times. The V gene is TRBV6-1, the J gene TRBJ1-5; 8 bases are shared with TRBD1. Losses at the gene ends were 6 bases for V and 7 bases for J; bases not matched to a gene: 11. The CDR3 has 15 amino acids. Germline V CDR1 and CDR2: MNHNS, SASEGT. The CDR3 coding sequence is TGTGCCAGCAGACCAGGGGGCGGTTATGGCCAGCCCCAGCATTTT. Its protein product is CASRPGGGYGQPQHF.

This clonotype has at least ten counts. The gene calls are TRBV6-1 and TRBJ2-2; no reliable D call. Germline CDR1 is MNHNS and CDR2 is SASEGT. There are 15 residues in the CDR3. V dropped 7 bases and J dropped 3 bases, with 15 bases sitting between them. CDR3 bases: TGTGCCAGCACCTGGGGTAGCATCTACACCGGGGAGCTGTTTTTT. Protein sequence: CASTWGSIYTGELFF.

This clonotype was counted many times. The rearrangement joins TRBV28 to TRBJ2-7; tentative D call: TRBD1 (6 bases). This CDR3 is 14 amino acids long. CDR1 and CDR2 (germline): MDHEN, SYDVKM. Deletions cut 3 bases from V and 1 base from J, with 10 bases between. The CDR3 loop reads CASSFQQGSYEQYF. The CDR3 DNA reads TGTGCCAGCAGTTTTCAACAGGGTTCCTACGAGCAGTACTTC.

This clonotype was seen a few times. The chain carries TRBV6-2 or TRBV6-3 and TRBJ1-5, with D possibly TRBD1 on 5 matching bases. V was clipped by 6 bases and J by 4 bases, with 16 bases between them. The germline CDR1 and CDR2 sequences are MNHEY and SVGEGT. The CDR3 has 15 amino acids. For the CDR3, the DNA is TGTGCCAGCAGCTTTATGGACGGGGCGAATCAGCCCCAGCATTTT. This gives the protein CASSFMDGANQPQHF.

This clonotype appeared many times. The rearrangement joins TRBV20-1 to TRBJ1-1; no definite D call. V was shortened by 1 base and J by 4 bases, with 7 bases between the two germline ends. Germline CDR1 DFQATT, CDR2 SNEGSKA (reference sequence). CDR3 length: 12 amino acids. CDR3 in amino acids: CSARGGSTEAFF. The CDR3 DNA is TGCAGTGCTAGAGGAGGCTCCACTGAAGCTTTCTTT.

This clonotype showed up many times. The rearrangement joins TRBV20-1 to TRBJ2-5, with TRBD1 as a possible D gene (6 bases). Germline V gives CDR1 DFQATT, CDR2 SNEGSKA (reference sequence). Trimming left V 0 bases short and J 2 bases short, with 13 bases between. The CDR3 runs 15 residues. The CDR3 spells CSARDAKQGQETQYF. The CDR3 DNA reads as TGCAGTGCTAGAGACGCCAAACAGGGTCAAGAGACCCAGTACTTC.

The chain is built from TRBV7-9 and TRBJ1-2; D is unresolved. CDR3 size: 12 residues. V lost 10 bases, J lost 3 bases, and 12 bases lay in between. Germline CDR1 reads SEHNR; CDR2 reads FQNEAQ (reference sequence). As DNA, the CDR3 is TGTGCCACCACGAGGGCGGACTATGGCTACACCTTC. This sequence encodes CATTRADYGYTF.

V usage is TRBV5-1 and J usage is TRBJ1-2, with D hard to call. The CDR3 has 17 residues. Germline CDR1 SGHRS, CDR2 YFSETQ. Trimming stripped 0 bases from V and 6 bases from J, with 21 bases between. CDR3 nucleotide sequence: TGCGCCAGCAGCTTGGCATTCATACCACAGCTAAGGGATGGCTACACCTTC. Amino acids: CASSLAFIPQLRDGYTF.

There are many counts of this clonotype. The CDR3, as DNA: TGCAGCGTTGAAGATCCGGGAGCGAACACTGAAGCTTTCTTT. This codes for CSVEDPGANTEAFF. The V call is TRBV29-1, the J call TRBJ1-1; D gene unclear. The V end lost 0 bases, the J end lost 1 base, and 9 bases lay between the germline ends. Per the germline V gene, CDR1 is SQVTM and CDR2 is ANQGSEA. The length of the CDR3 is 14 residues.

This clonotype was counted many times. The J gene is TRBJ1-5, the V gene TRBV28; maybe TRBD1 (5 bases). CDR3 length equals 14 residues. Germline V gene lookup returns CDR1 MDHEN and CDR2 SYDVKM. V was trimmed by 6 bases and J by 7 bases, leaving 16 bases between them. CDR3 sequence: CASSPRRGPQPQHF. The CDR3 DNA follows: TGTGCCAGCAGCCCGCGGCGGGGACCACAGCCCCAGCATTTT.

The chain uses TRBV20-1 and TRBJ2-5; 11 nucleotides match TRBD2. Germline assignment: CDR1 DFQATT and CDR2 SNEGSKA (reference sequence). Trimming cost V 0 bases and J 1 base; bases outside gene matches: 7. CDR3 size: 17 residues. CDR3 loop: CSAREASGGPTQETQYF. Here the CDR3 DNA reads TGCAGTGCTAGAGAGGCTAGCGGGGGGCCTACCCAAGAGACCCAGTACTTC.

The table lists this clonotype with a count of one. This CDR3 is CASSALAGSELQETQYF. The DNA of the CDR3 is TGTGCCAGCAGCGCTTTAGCGGGGTCCGAACTCCAAGAGACCCAGTACTTC. The chain is built from TRBV9 and TRBJ2-5, with 8 bases that match TRBD2. Per germline, CDR1 SGDLS and CDR2 YYNGEE. Trimming cost V 3 bases and J 1 base; bases outside gene matches: 11. This CDR3 has 17 amino acids.